This T cell receptor (beta chain) emerged from a study of radiotherapy plus CTLA-4 blockade in lung cancer (dated by TCRdb to the late 2010s). Looking at the study overall: Objective responses occurred in around 19% of enrolled patients, and 31% achieved disease control. Summary of the overall study and its limitations: Increased serum interferon-beta after radiation, together with early dynamic changes in blood T cell clones, were reported to be the strongest predictors of response. After treatment with radiotherapy and ipilimumab, TCR clones that originated in tumors expanded in peripheral blood.

V lost 5 bases and J lost 0 bases; the stretch between them is 5 bases long. Counted from cysteine to phenylalanine, this CDR3 has 13 amino acids. Only CDR3 DNA is held: 39 bases, read in frame from base 1. CDR1 and CDR2 (SGHTA, FQGNSA) derive from the germline V gene. Libraries were built with the immunoSEQ multiplex PCR assay. TCRdb took this table from immuneACCESS and kept in-frame rearrangements with V and J called. Such tables lack part of the clones; where checked against another copy, unresolved V genes explain under half of the gap, and the rest is unexplained. The sample yields tens of thousands of clones; over 55% were counted once. The top ten clonotypes cover approximately 11% of the sample. The study evaluated CTLA-4 blockade (ipilimumab) given together with focal radiation therapy in patients who had chemo-refractory metastatic non-small-cell lung cancer. On this clone itself: It lacks a known antigen. No much larger clone exists at a distance of one base, and base qualities are not known.

The sequenced sample was peripheral blood, obtained from a patient treated with radiotherapy plus ipilimumab. The chain employs TRBV7-2 and TRBJ2-1, with the D gene not confidently named. The TCR sequence derives from a human donor with non-small cell lung cancer who had stable disease on radiotherapy plus ipilimumab. The nucleotide sequence is TGTGCCAGCAGCCGGTCCTCCTACAATGAGCAGTTCTTC. This sequence encodes CASSRSSYNEQFF.